The 28 T cell receptor beta chains in this list originate from one sample, sequenced in a study of blood T cells in healthy people across ages. A second PCR of roughly 7 to 11 cycles used a sample-barcoded 5' primer and a J-beta primer mix. TCRdb reanalysed the 5' RACE reads using MiXCR and keeps one entry per CDR3 protein. The table lists about 1.8 million distinct CDR3 sequences, about 50% of them singletons. Material: blood. The source is a woman in her forties in good health.

The CDR3, as DNA: TGTGCCAGCAGTCAGGGATCCGGGGAGCTGTTTTTT. Amino acids: CASSQGSGELFF. J is TRBJ2-2 and V is TRBV28, with a weak D call TRBD1 (5 bases). V lost 5 bases and J lost 6, with 7 bases in between. Germline-derived CDR1 and CDR2 are MDHEN and SYDVKM. The CDR3 contains 12 residues. The whole variable domain, remainder taken from reference TRBV28 and TRBJ2-2, is DVKVTQSSRYLVKRTGEKVFLECVQDMDHENMFWYRQDPGLGLRLIYFSYDVKMKEKGDIPEGYSVSREKKERFSLILESASTNQTSMYLCASSQGSGELFFGEGSRLTVL.

The V and J genes are TRBV4-2 and TRBJ1-3; TRBD1 might be the D (6 bases). V shed 0 bases and J shed 0 bases, with 12 bases lying between them. The CDR3 length is 17 residues. Germline CDR1 is LGHNA and CDR2 is YNFKEQ. CDR3 DNA sequence: TGTGCCAGCAGCCAAGATCTAGGACAGATCTCTGGAAACACCATATATTTT. It yields the protein CASSQDLGQISGNTIYF.

The chain employs TRBV6-6 and TRBJ2-7; D is possibly TRBD1 or TRBD2 (5 bases each). Trimming took 5 bases from V and 6 from J, leaving 20 bases between them. Germline CDR1 reads MNHNY; CDR2 reads SVGAGI (reference sequence). The CDR3 contains 15 residues. CDR3 loop: CASSLGPLTQGEQYF. The CDR3 DNA follows: TGTGCCAGCAGTCTGGGACCGCTCACCCAGGGCGAGCAGTACTTC.

Concerning this clonotype itself: The junction departs from the called germline gene at one end, perhaps through a read error. V and J are TRBV6-2 or TRBV6-3 and TRBJ2-3, with D tentatively TRBD2 (6 bases). This CDR3 region has 14 residues. Germline values: CDR1 MNHEY, CDR2 SVGEGT. This chain's CDR3 is CASSSHTSTDMQYF. In DNA, the CDR3 is TGTGCCAGCAGTTCTCATACTAGCACAGATATGCAGTATTTT.

The chain has TRBV15 and TRBJ2-3, with D possibly TRBD1 on 5 matching bases. Germline V gene data show CDR1 as LNHNV and CDR2 as YYDKDF (reference sequence). This CDR3 has 16 amino acids. Trimming removed 1 base at V and 2 bases at J, with 13 bases between. CDR3 sequence reads: CATSRVDSHPTDTQYF. For the CDR3, the DNA is TGTGCCACCAGCAGAGTTGACAGTCACCCCACAGATACGCAGTATTTT. Supplemented by reference TRBV15 and TRBJ2-3, the full variable domain reads DAMVIQNPRYQVTQFGKPVTLSCSQTLNHNVMYWYQQKSSQAPKLLFHYYDKDFNNEADTPDNFQSRRPNTSFCFLDIRSPGLGDTAMYLCATSRVDSHPTDTQYFGPGTRLTVL.

This clonotype came up a few times. J is TRBJ1-2 and V is TRBV5-1; TRBD1 aligns across 7 bases. Germline assignment: CDR1 SGHRS and CDR2 YFSETQ. Trimming removed 6 bases from V and 6 bases from J; junction bases left unmatched: 8. This CDR3 region has 13 residues. The DNA of the CDR3 is TGCGCCAGCAAACCCGGGACAGATGATGGCTACACCTTC. Residues: CASKPGTDDGYTF. The variable domain in full, with the rest retrieved from reference TRBV5-1 and TRBJ1-2, is KAGVTQTPRYLIKTRGQQVTLSCSPISGHRSVSWYQQTPGQGLQFLFEYFSETQRNKGNFPGRFSGRQFSNSRSEMNVSTLELGDSALYLCASKPGTDDGYTFGSGTRLTVV.

V gene TRBV6-2 or TRBV6-3 combines with J gene TRBJ2-5; D assignment may be TRBD1 or TRBD2 (5 bases each). Looked up from germline, CDR1 is MNHEY and CDR2 is SVGEGT. The CDR3 is made up of 13 amino acids. V lost 7 bases and J 11 bases, leaving 20 bases between the germline ends. As DNA, the CDR3 is TGTGCCAGCAAGCTTCAGGGAGACAATGAGCAGTACTTC. Translating gives CASKLQGDNEQYF.

The chain employs TRBV6-5 and TRBJ2-7, with D possibly being TRBD1 or TRBD2 (5 bases each). V dropped 6 bases and J dropped 1 base, with 16 bases sitting between them. The CDR3 is 15 residues long. Per germline, CDR1 MNHEY and CDR2 SVGAGI. The CDR3 is CASRRFRDGSYEQYF. The CDR3 coding sequence is TGTGCCAGCAGGAGATTCCGGGACGGTTCCTACGAGCAGTACTTC.

This clonotype was found a few times. In DNA, the CDR3 is TGCGCCAGCAGCCAAATGGGACTAGCTGGCAATGAGCAGTTCTTC. Its translation is CASSQMGLAGNEQFF. The rearrangement uses TRBV4-1 and TRBJ2-1; the match to TRBD2 covers 9 bases. CDR1 is MGHRA, CDR2 YSYEKL, per germline. This CDR3 region has 15 residues. V was clipped by 2 bases and J by 6 bases; unmatched bases: 5.

The V gene is TRBV11-2, the J gene TRBJ2-7; no definite D call. Trimming pared 4 bases from V and 8 bases from J, leaving 6 bases between. The length of the CDR3 is 10 residues. Germline loops: CDR1 SGHAT, CDR2 FQNNGV. The DNA of the CDR3 is TGTGCCAGCAGCTCGTACAAGCAGTACTTC. Translated, it gives CASSSYKQYF.

The chain joins TRBV28 to TRBJ2-3; D possibly matches TRBD1 or TRBD2 (5 bases each). The CDR3 totals 17 residues. CDR1 is MDHEN and CDR2 is SYDVKM in the germline V gene. V lost 5 bases and J lost 3, with 21 bases in between. The CDR3 reads CASSLPRDLLLTDTQYF. The CDR3 DNA sequence: TGTGCCAGCAGTCTACCTAGGGACCTCCTGTTAACAGATACGCAGTATTTT.

This rearrangement joins TRBV5-1 to TRBJ2-3, with a weak D call TRBD2 (6 bases). Germline-derived CDR1 and CDR2 are SGHRS and YFSETQ. The CDR3 is made up of 14 amino acids. V lost 2 bases to trimming and J lost 10 bases, with 17 bases between them. The CDR3 DNA follows: TGCGCCAGCAGCTTTGGGAGGTCGGTTACCCCGCAGTATTTT. Amino acids: CASSFGRSVTPQYF.

The CDR3 nucleotides read TGTGCCAGCAGTTTTTTCCCGGGCAATGAGCAGTTCTTC. It codes for CASSFFPGNEQFF. This chain connects TRBV28 to TRBJ2-1; D is uncertain. Trimming removed 3 bases at V and 6 bases at J, with 9 bases between. This CDR3 comprises 13 residues. The germline gives CDR1 MDHEN, CDR2 SYDVKM.

The chain employs TRBV5-1 and TRBJ1-2; D is uncertain. CDR3 length: 13 amino acids. CDR1 and CDR2 (germline): SGHRS, YFSETQ. Trimming left V 4 bases short and J 6 bases short, with 13 bases between. CDR3 bases: TGCGCCAGCAGCGTAAGGAGTCGTGATGGCTACACCTTC. Protein: CASSVRSRDGYTF.

In its sample, this clonotype was seen many times. The V and J genes are TRBV27 and TRBJ2-4; a possible D gene is TRBD2 (6 bases). Per the germline V gene, CDR1 is MNHEY and CDR2 is SMNVEV (reference sequence). The CDR3 contains 14 residues. Trimming took off 2 bases at V and 4 bases at J, with 9 bases between the two ends. In nucleotides, the CDR3 is TGTGCCAGCAGTTTAGGTAGCGGAAAAAACATTCAGTACTTC. It is translated as CASSLGSGKNIQYF.

The V gene is TRBV29-1, the J gene TRBJ2-1, with D tentatively TRBD2 (6 bases). Trimming stripped 2 bases from V and 9 bases from J, with 14 bases between. The CDR3 is 13 amino acids. Germline CDR1 and CDR2: SQVTM and ANQGSEA. CDR3 sequence: CSVERARGGEQFF. DNA of the CDR3: TGCAGCGTTGAACGGGCGCGGGGAGGTGAGCAGTTCTTC.

The gene calls are TRBV7-2 and TRBJ2-1; the match to TRBD2 covers 10 bases. Looked up from germline, CDR1 is SGHTA and CDR2 is FQGNSA. The CDR3 has 20 residues. The V gene end was trimmed by 5 bases and the J gene end by 9 bases; junction bases not matched to a gene: 25. CDR3 nucleotides: TGTGCCAGCAGCCGACTAGCGGGCGGGGGGCCAAACCAGAGAATCAGTGAGCAGTTCTTC. It codes for CASSRLAGGGPNQRISEQFF.

The table lists this clonotype with a few counts. This sequence joins TRBV4-2 and TRBJ2-5; perhaps TRBD2 as D (5 bases). The CDR3 consists of 14 residues. Trimming cost V 1 base and J 3 bases, with 9 bases left between them. The germline V gene encodes CDR1 LGHNA and CDR2 YNFKEQ. The CDR3 region is CASSQGGSEETQYF. DNA of the CDR3: TGTGCCAGCAGCCAAGGTGGGAGCGAAGAGACCCAGTACTTC.

J is TRBJ2-4 and V is TRBV20-1; D is undetermined. The CDR3 is made up of 14 amino acids. Germline V gene lookup returns CDR1 DFQATT and CDR2 SNEGSKA (reference sequence). V was pared by 0 bases and J by 7 bases, with 13 bases between. The DNA of the CDR3 is TGCAGTGCTAGAGATGATTGGAAGGTGAACATTCAGTACTTC. It yields the protein CSARDDWKVNIQYF.

The V gene is TRBV7-9, the J gene TRBJ2-7; 13 positions agree with TRBD2. Germline V gene sequence: CDR1 SEHNR, CDR2 FQNEAQ (reference sequence). Trimming cost V 6 bases and J 7 bases; bases outside gene matches: 15. The CDR3 contains 17 residues. CDR3 region: CASSPDPGLAGNDEQYF. Written as DNA, the CDR3 is TGTGCCAGCAGTCCAGACCCGGGACTAGCGGGGAATGATGAGCAGTACTTC.

This clonotype has a single count. The chain combines TRBV24-1 with TRBJ2-3; TRBD1 might be the D (5 bases). V lost 9 bases and J lost 4, with 16 bases in between. The CDR3 spans 14 residues. Looked up from germline, CDR1 is KGHDR and CDR2 is SFDVKD. The CDR3 sequence is CATLDIKSSDTQYF. CDR3 sequence (DNA): TGTGCCACCCTGGACATAAAATCATCAGATACGCAGTATTTT.

The chain joins TRBV6-2 or TRBV6-3 to TRBJ2-4; D is undetermined. The CDR3 sequence is 12 residues long. Germline values: CDR1 MNHEY, CDR2 SVGEGT. The V and J ends lost 7 bases and 13 bases respectively, with 17 bases between them. CDR3 in amino acids: CASTQDPSGQYF. The CDR3 coding sequence is TGTGCCAGCACCCAGGACCCCTCCGGGCAGTACTTC.

As concerns this clonotype: Its ends do not fully match the called genes, so a read error is possible. The chain couples TRBV7-9 to TRBJ2-5; 10 bases are a match to TRBD2. This CDR3 has 14 amino acids. CDR1 is SEHNR and CDR2 is FQNEAQ in the germline V gene (reference sequence). The CDR3: CASSAGLAEEAQYF. CDR3 in DNA: TGTGCCAGCAGCGCAGGACTAGCGGAAGAGGCCCAGTACTTC.

This clonotype was seen a single time. The CDR3 bases are TGCAGTGCTAGAGATACCAGCGGGGGGGAGGGCTCCTACAATGAGCAGTTCTTC. Translating it yields CSARDTSGGEGSYNEQFF. This chain connects TRBV20-1 to TRBJ2-1, with TRBD2 matching over 10 bases. The CDR3 consists of 18 residues. J lost 0 bases, V lost 0 bases, and 8 bases had no gene match. Germline-derived CDR1 and CDR2 are DFQATT and SNEGSKA (reference sequence).

J is TRBJ1-4 and V is TRBV7-2; a weak D match, TRBD1 (6 bases). Trimming shortened V by 5 bases and J by 10 bases, and 23 bases separated the two germline ends. Germline-derived CDR1 and CDR2 are SGHTA and FQGNSA. There are 16 residues in the CDR3. The CDR3 reads CASSRPTGLGLGKLFF. The CDR3 DNA sequence: TGTGCCAGCAGCCGACCTACAGGGTTGGGACTCGGAAAACTGTTTTTT.

This sequence joins TRBV12-3 or TRBV12-4 and TRBJ2-3, with 9 bases lining up with TRBD2. V lost 3 bases to trimming and J lost 3 bases; unmatched junction nucleotides: 7. The length of the CDR3 is 16 residues. As DNA, the CDR3 is TGTGCCAGCAGTTTCCGGGCGGGGGGGAAGACAGATACGCAGTATTTT. It specifies CASSFRAGGKTDTQYF.

The CDR3 DNA sequence: TGCAGTGCTGGGGGACTAGCGGGGGACTACAATGAGCAGTTCTTC. Amino acids: CSAGGLAGDYNEQFF. The V and J genes are TRBV20-1 and TRBJ2-1; 14 bases align to TRBD2. Losses at the gene ends were 5 bases for V and 3 bases for J; bases not matched to a gene: 3. The V gene's germline CDR1 is DFQATT and CDR2 SNEGSKA (reference sequence). The CDR3 has 15 amino acids.

The chain recombines TRBV7-2 with TRBJ2-2; the D gene could be TRBD1 or TRBD2 (6 bases each). Per germline, CDR1 SGHTA and CDR2 FQGNSA. V gave up 5 bases and J gave up 10 bases, with 17 bases separating them. The CDR3 covers 14 residues. CDR3 sequence reads: CASSPDGGGAELFF. The DNA of the CDR3 is TGTGCCAGCAGCCCCGACGGGGGCGGGGCGGAGCTGTTTTTT. Full variable domain (outside the CDR3, taken from reference TRBV7-2 and TRBJ2-2): GAGVSQSPSNKVTEKGKDVELRCDPISGHTALYWYRQSLGQGLEFLIYFQGNSAPDKSGLPSDRFSAERTGGSVSTLTIQRTQQEDSAVYLCASSPDGGGAELFFGEGSRLTVL.